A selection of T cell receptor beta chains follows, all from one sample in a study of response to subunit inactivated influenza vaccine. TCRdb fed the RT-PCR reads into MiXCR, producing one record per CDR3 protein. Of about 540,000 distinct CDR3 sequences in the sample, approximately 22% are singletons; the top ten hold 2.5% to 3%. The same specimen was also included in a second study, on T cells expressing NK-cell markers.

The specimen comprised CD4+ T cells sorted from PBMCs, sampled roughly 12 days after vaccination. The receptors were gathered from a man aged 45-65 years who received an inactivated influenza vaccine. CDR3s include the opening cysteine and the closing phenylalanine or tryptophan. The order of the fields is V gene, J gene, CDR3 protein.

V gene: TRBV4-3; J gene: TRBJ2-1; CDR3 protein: CASSQTSETYNEQFF
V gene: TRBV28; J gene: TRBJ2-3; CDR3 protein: CASSGQGANTDTQYF
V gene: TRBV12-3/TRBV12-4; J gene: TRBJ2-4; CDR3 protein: CACSRGDIQYF
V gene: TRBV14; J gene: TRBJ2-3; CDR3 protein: CASSQDLASGTDTQYF
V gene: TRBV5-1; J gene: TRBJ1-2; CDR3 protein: CASSSGQEHYGYTF
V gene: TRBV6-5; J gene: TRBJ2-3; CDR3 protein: CASSLQGATDTQYF
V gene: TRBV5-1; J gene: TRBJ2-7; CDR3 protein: CASSLETGEYEQYF
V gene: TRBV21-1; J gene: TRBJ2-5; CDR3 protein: CASSRKQGREKETQYF
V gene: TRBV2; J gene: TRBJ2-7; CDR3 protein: CASINLEGVAGGGSYEQYF
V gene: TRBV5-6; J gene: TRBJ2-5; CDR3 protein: CASSLAGLGSQETQYF
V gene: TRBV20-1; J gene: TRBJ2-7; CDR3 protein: CSAREPVAYEQYF
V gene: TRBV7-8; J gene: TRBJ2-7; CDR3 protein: CASSTRQEGGYEQYF
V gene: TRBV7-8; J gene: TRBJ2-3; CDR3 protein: CASSLAGAFSTDTQYF
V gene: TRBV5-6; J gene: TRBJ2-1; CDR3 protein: CASSPLAGGKDMWFF
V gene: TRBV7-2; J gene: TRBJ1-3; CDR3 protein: CASSFTRAGNTIYF
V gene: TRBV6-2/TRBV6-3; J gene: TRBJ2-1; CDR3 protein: CASGRSYNEQFF
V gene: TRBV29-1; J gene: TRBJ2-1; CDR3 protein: CSGGRSQGNEQFF
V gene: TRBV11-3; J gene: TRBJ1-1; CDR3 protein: CASAESMNTEAFF
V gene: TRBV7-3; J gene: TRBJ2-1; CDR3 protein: CASSLKGASEQFF
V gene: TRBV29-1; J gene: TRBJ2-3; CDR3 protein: CALAALSGGPTDTQYF
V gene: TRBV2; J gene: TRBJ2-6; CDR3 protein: CASTGPRAGANVLTF
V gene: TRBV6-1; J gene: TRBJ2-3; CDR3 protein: CASSSGTVGTDTQYF
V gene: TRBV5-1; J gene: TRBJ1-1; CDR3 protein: CASSSTRQDIEAFF
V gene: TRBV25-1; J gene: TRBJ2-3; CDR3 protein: CASSPGRRTDTQYF
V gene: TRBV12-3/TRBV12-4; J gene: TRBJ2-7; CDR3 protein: CASHDGLAGYEQYF
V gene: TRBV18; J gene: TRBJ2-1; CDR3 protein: CASSQTGPEQFF
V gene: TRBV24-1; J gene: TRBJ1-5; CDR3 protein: CATSDNRGNQPQHF
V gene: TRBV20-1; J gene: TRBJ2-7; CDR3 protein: CSARGDRDLYEQYF
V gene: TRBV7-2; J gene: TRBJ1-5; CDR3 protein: CASSLVGTGGQPQHF
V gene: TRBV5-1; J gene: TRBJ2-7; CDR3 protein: CASSRILDGTYEQYF
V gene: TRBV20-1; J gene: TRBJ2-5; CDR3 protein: CSARDNRDETQYF
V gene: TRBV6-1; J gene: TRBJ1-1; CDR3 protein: CASSEGPTNTEAFF
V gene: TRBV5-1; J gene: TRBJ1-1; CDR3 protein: CASSLEAGWYTEAFF
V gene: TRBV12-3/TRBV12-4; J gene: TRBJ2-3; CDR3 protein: CASRGGQGRPSTDTQYF
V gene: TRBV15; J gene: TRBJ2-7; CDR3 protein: CATSRDRNSRSYEQYF
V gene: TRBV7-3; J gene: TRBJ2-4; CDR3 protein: CASSRDSRNIQYF
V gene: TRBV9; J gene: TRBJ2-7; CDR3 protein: CASSVGTSGSSYEQYF
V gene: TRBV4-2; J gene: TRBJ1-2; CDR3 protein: CASSQDRQGRIYGYTF
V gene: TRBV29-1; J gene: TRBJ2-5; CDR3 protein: CSAESGTQYF
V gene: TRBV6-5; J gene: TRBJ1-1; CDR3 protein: CASSYSMGVEAFF
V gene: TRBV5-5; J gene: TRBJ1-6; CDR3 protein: CASSVRDRLSSPLHF
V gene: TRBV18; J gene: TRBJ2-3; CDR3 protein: CASSSMGRAGDTQYF
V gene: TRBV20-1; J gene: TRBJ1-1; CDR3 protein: CSAWRSLEAFF
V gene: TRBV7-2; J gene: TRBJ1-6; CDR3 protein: CASSTIYNSPLHF
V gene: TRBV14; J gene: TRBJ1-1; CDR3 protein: CASSHVQLNTEAFF
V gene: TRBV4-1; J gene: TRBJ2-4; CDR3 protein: CASSQVFPGQLAKNIQYF
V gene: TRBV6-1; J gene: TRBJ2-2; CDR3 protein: CASREGQHFTGELFF
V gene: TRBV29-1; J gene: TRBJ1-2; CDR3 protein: CSVEVRGQGGYGYTF
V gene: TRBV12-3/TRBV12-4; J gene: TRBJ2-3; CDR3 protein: CASSTPTKGVQYF
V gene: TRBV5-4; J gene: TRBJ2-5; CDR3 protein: CASSLEIAGVAQYF
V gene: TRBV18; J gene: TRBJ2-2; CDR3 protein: CASSPRYTNTGELFF
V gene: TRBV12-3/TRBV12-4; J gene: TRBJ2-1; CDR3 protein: CASSFGRGDEQFF
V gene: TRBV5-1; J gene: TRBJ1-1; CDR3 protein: CASSLSPLTASPSEAFF
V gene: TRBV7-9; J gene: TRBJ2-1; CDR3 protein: CASIQREASYNEQFF
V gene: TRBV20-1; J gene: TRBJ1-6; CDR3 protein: CSAAFPTGGYNSPLHF
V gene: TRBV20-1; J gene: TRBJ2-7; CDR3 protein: CSARDWDHSSYEQYF
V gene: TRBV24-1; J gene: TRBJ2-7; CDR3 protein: CATSDGQGGKNEQYF